This is a list of T cell receptor beta chains from one sample in a study of cytomegalovirus exposure and HLA in healthy donors. Clones were read by immunoSEQ multiplex PCR, and TCRdb kept only the in-frame ones, dropping some. The sample has 65,000 to 85,000 clones, around 95% seen once; the top ten hold more than 0.65%. The sample comprised PBMCs. Receptors originate from a woman under 30 in good health and CMV-seronegative. The conserved cysteine and the conserved F or W are not part of the CDR3 here.

v_call: TRBV6-4
j_call: TRBJ1-1
cdr3_aa: ARVKLGYGTEAF

v_call: TRBV29-1
j_call: TRBJ2-5
cdr3_aa: SVEGPGGRTQY

v_call: TRBV6-5
j_call: TRBJ2-3
cdr3_aa: ASRESGEDTQY

v_call: TRBV14
j_call: TRBJ2-7
cdr3_aa: ASSQESGSAYEQY

v_call: TRBV7-2
j_call: TRBJ1-1
cdr3_aa: ASSLAAGGVSF

v_call: TRBV7-2
j_call: TRBJ2-7
cdr3_aa: ASSPRGTGSYEQY

v_call: TRBV4-3
j_call: TRBJ2-4
cdr3_aa: ASSPGTGRDIQY

v_call: TRBV7-2
j_call: TRBJ1-1
cdr3_aa: ASSLSGVTEAF

v_call: TRBV11-2
j_call: TRBJ2-7
cdr3_aa: ASSIWQDEQY

v_call: TRBV7-9
j_call: TRBJ2-7
cdr3_aa: ASSPPMSTGQRSPD

v_call: TRBV28
j_call: TRBJ1-1
cdr3_aa: ASSLSRDGKQTEAF

v_call: TRBV5-1
j_call: TRBJ2-7
cdr3_aa: ASSLEGAREQY

v_call: TRBV2
j_call: TRBJ2-4
cdr3_aa: ASTTDRTVAKNIQY

v_call: TRBV7-2
j_call: TRBJ1-2
cdr3_aa: ASSFGRVNYGYT

v_call: TRBV14
j_call: TRBJ1-2
cdr3_aa: ASSQQTRYGYT

v_call: TRBV7-2
j_call: TRBJ1-3
cdr3_aa: ASSFRGQGLGGNTIY

v_call: TRBV4-3
j_call: TRBJ2-5
cdr3_aa: ASSQSVLETQY

v_call: TRBV4-1
j_call: TRBJ1-3
cdr3_aa: ASRAIGGGNTIY

v_call: TRBV9
j_call: TRBJ2-1
cdr3_aa: ASMGLAGDEQF

v_call: TRBV9
j_call: TRBJ2-2
cdr3_aa: ASSSYGTGGNTGELF

v_call: TRBV19
j_call: TRBJ1-2
cdr3_aa: ASNTGANYGYT

v_call: TRBV4-1
j_call: TRBJ2-1
cdr3_aa: ASSPGTSLYNEQF

v_call: TRBV2
j_call: TRBJ1-5
cdr3_aa: ASNRQGVRNQPQH

v_call: TRBV18
j_call: TRBJ2-7
cdr3_aa: ASSKGDRSSYEQY

v_call: TRBV4-3
j_call: TRBJ2-5
cdr3_aa: ASSQDAQGETQY

v_call: TRBV7-9
j_call: TRBJ2-3
cdr3_aa: ASSLYKENTQY

v_call: TRBV6-1
j_call: TRBJ2-1
cdr3_aa: ASSELAGSYNEQF

v_call: TRBV10-3
j_call: TRBJ2-3
cdr3_aa: AISEVLGEGDTQY

v_call: TRBV5-1
j_call: TRBJ2-1
cdr3_aa: ASSLALTSGRIDEQF

v_call: TRBV7-2
j_call: TRBJ1-1
cdr3_aa: ASSRGQGDVNTEAF

v_call: TRBV5-1
j_call: TRBJ2-7
cdr3_aa: ASSKNTGPYEQY

v_call: TRBV28
j_call: TRBJ2-1
cdr3_aa: ASSHAGDNEQF